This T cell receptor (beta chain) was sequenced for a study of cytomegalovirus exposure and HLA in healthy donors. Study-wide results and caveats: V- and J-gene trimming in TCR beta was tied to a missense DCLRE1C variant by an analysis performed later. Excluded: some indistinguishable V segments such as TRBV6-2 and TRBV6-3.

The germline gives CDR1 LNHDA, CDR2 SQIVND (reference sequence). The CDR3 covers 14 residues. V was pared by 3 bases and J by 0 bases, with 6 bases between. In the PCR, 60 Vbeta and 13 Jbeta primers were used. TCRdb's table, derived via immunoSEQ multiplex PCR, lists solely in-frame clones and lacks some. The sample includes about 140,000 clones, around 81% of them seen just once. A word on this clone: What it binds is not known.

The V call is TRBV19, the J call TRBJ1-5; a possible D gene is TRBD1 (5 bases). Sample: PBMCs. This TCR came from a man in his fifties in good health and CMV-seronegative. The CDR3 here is CASSITGSNQPQHF. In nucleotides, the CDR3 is TGTGCCAGTAGTATCACAGGTAGCAATCAGCCCCAGCATTTT.